This TCR beta chain was identified in a study of blood T cell repertoires in COVID-19. The germline V gene encodes CDR1 DFQATT and CDR2 SNEGSKA (reference sequence). Trimming at V came to 5 bases and at J to 9 bases, leaving 4 bases not matched to a gene. The CDR3 loop spans 11 amino acids. Participants' reported clinical history set cohort assignment. This table comes from immunoSEQ multiplex PCR, and its TCRdb copy is limited to in-frame clones, with some not included. The sample lists about 63,000 clones, 80% to 90% seen once, with 3.5% to 4% in the top ten. Sequencing was performed on PBMCs or T cells enriched from blood (not recorded which). The chain employs TRBV20-1 and TRBJ2-1, with 7 nucleotides matching TRBD2. This clonotype was sampled from a woman aged 40 to 55 with acute COVID-19. The CDR3: CSAEAGVEQFF. CDR3 in DNA: TGCAGTGCTGAGGCGGGGGTTGAGCAGTTCTTC.